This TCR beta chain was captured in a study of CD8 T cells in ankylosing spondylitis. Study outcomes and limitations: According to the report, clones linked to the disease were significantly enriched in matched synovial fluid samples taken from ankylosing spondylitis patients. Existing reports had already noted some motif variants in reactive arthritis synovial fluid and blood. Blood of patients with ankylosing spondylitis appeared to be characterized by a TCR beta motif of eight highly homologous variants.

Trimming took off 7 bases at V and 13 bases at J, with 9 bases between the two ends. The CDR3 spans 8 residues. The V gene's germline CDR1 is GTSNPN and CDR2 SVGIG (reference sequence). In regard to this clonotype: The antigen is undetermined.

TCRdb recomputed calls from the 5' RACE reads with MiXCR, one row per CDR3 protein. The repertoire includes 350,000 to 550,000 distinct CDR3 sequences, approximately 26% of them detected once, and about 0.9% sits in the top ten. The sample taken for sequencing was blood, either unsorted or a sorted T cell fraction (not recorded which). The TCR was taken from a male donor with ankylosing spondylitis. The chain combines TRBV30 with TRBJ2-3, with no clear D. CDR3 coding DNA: TGTGCCTTTCGGACGGAGTATTTT. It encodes CAFRTEYF.